This T cell receptor (beta chain) was captured by sequencing in a study of response to subunit inactivated influenza vaccine. Findings and caveats of the study: Few additional T cells are recruited per seasonal influenza vaccination, authors suggested.

This clonotype was detected ten times or more. Its target is unknown. Trimming left V 4 bases short and J 1 base short, with 7 bases between. CDR1 is MGHRA and CDR2 is YSYEKL in the germline V gene. The CDR3 totals 13 residues. TCRdb reanalysed the RT-PCR reads using MiXCR and keeps one entry per CDR3 protein. The sample lists fewer than 700,000 distinct CDR3 sequences, approximately 13% occurring once. This specimen was PBMCs from blood, taken roughly 48 days after vaccination. The sequence was obtained from a man in his fifties or sixties who received an inactivated influenza vaccine. The V and J genes are TRBV4-1 and TRBJ2-5; D gene uncertain. The CDR3 coding sequence is TGCGCCAGCAGCCTAGTGGCCCAAGAGACCCAGTACTTC. Protein: CASSLVAQETQYF.